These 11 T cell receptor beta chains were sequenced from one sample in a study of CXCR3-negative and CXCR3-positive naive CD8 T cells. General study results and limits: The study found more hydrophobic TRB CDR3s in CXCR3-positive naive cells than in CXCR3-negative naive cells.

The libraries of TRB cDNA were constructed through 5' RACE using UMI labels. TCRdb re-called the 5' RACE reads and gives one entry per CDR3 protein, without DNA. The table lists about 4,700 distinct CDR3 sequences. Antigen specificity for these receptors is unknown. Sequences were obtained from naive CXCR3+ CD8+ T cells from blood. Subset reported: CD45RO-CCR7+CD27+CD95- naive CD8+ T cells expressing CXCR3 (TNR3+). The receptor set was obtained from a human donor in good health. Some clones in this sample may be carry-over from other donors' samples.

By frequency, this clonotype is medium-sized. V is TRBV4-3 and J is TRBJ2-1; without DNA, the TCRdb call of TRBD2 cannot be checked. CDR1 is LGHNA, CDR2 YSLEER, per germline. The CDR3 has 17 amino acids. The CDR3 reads CASSQVIAGGSYNEQFF.

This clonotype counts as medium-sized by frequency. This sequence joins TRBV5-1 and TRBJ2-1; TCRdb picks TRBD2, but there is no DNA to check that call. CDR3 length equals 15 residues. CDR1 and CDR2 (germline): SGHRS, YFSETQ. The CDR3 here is CASSLALALDNEQFF.

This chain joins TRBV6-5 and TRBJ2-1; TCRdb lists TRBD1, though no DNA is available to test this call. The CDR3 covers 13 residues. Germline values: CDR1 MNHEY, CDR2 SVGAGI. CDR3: CASRARDRSEQFF.

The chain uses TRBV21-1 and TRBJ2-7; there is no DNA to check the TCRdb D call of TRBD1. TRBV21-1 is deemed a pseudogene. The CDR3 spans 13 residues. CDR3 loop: CASRCGQGDEQYF.

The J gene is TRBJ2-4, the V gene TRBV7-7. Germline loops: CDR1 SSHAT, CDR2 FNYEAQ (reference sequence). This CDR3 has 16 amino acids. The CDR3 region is CASSALIQLTKNIQYF.

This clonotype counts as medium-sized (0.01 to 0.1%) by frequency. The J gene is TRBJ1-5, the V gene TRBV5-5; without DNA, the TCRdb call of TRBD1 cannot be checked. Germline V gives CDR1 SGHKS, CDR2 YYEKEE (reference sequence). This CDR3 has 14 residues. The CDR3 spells CASSLEQGNQPQHF.

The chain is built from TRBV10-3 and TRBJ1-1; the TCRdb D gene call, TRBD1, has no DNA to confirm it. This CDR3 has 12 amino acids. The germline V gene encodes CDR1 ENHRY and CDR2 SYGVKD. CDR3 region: CAISYQGTEAFF.

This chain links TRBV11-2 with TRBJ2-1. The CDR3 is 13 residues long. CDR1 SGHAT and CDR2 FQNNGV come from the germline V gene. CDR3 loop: CASSLSSINEQFF.

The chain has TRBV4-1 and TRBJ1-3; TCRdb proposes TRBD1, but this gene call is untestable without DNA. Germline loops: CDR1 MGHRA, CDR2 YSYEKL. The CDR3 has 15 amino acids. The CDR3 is CASSPWDREGNTIYF.

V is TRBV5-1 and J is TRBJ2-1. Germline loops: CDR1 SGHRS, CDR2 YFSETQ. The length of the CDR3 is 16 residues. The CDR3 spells CASSLGHQGSYNEQFF.

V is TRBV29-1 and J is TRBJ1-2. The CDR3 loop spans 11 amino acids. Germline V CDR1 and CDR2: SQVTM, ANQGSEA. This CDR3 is CSADENYGYTF.